Sequencing of this T cell receptor beta chain was carried out in a study of blood T cell repertoires in COVID-19. Study-level information: Samples of COVID-19 (acute and convalescent) were obtained from the United States, Italy and Spain. T cells, B-cell-depleted T cells, or PBMCs supplied cDNA or gDNA.

In the original workflow: Reference gene primer amplification yielded estimated nucleated cell counts. The table came from immunoSEQ multiplex PCR; TCRdb's copy has only in-frame clones and leaves some out. V and J calls plus clone size are reproduced from that table; the DNA served to infer D and trimming. This table has approximately 210,000 clones, about nine tenths appearing once. CDR1 is SGHVS and CDR2 is FQNEAQ in the germline V gene. The length of the CDR3 is 13 residues. V dropped 4 bases and J dropped 1 base, with 7 bases sitting between them. The source of this sequence is a woman in her forties with acute or convalescent COVID-19. The chain combines TRBV7-8 with TRBJ1-2; a weak D match, TRBD1 (5 bases). Sequenced material: peripheral blood. CDR3 coding DNA: TGTGCCAGCAGCTCAGACAGTAACTATGGCTACACCTTC. This translates into CASSSDSNYGYTF.